Below are 28 T cell receptor beta chains sequenced from a single sample in a study of blood T cells in healthy people across ages (dated by TCRdb to the mid-2010s). Library prep was done by 5' RACE. Instrument used: Illumina HiSeq 2500. A second about 7 to 12 cycle PCR used a sample-barcoded 5' primer and a J-beta primer mix. TCRdb reanalyzed the raw reads on its own, using fastp at Q25 for trimming and MiXCR for clone calling, and kept in-frame beta chains. Here each entry gathers all rows of one CDR3 protein and keeps the most common genes and DNA. Present in this sample are about 780,000 distinct CDR3 sequences, more than 35% of which were seen just once. Around 18% of the sample is in the top ten clones. The sample consisted of blood. The receptor source for this set is an elderly man in good health.

This clonotype was counted between two and nine times. The CDR3 spells CASSLTFYEQYF. The CDR3 DNA sequence: TGTGCCAGCAGTCTGACTTTCTACGAGCAGTACTTC. The chain is built from TRBV7-9 and TRBJ2-7; no firm D call. The CDR3 contains 12 residues. V was trimmed by 6 bases and J by 3 bases, leaving 9 bases between them. In germline, CDR1 is SEHNR, CDR2 FQNEAQ (reference sequence). The full variable domain, with the rest looked up from reference TRBV7-9 and TRBJ2-7, is DTGVSQNPRHKITKRGQNVTFRCDPISEHNRLYWYRQTLGQGPEFLTYFQNEAQLEKSRLLSDRFSAERPKGSFSTLEIQRTEQGDSAMYLCASSLTFYEQYFGPGTRLTVT.

This clonotype was recorded a few times. The chain recombines TRBV2 with TRBJ2-5, with a weak D call TRBD1 (6 bases). Germline assignment: CDR1 SNHLY and CDR2 FYNNEI. The ends were cut back, 6 bases at V and 5 bases at J, with 19 bases in the middle. CDR3 length: 15 residues. As DNA, the CDR3 is TGTGCCAGCAGAACCGGATCAGGGGCTGGGGAGACCCAGTACTTC. Translated, it gives CASRTGSGAGETQYF.

This chain connects TRBV29-1 to TRBJ2-5; D might be TRBD2 (6 bases). Trimming took off 5 bases at V and 7 bases at J, with 17 bases between the two ends. CDR1 and CDR2 (germline): SQVTM, ANQGSEA. The CDR3 length is 13 residues. The chain's CDR3 is CSVSEGGKGTQYF. CDR3 bases: TGCAGCGTTTCAGAGGGAGGCAAAGGGACCCAGTACTTC.

The chain employs TRBV5-6 and TRBJ2-7; TRBD2 matches at 13 bases. The CDR3 has 17 residues. Germline-derived CDR1 and CDR2 are SGHDT and YYEEEE. V shed 5 bases, J shed 6 bases, and the junction held 14 bases outside the gene matches. CDR3 bases: TGTGCCAGCAGACGCGAACGGACTAGCGGGAGCTGGAGCGAGCAGTACTTC. It is translated as CASRRERTSGSWSEQYF. Combining the CDR3 with reference TRBV5-6 and TRBJ2-7 gives the whole variable domain DAGVTQSPTHLIKTRGQQVTLRCSPKSGHDTVSWYQQALGQGPQFIFQYYEEEERQRGNFPDRFSGHQFPNYSSELNVNALLLGDSALYLCASRRERTSGSWSEQYFGPGTRLTVT.

As DNA, the CDR3 is TGTGCCAGCAGTTACACTAGCGGGAGTTTCGATACGCAGTATTTT. Protein product: CASSYTSGSFDTQYF. The chain recombines TRBV6-6 with TRBJ2-3; 11 bases align to TRBD2. The germline gives CDR1 MNHNY, CDR2 SVGAGI (reference sequence). This CDR3 spans 15 amino acids. Trimming took 2 bases from V and 6 from J; bases not matched to a gene: 4.

CDR3 DNA: TGTGCCAGCAGCTTAAATGCTCGGACTAGCGGGCTGAATGAGCAGTACTTC. Its protein product is CASSLNARTSGLNEQYF. This chain joins TRBV7-2 and TRBJ2-5, with 11 positions matching TRBD2. The CDR3 contains 17 residues. V lost 2 bases and J lost 11; bases outside the gene matches: 16. CDR1 and CDR2 (germline): SGHTA, FQGNSA.

The chain's CDR3 is CASSQEATSGGEKNEQFF. The CDR3 DNA is TGCGCCAGCAGCCAAGAGGCGACTAGCGGGGGTGAAAAAAATGAGCAGTTCTTC. The V call is TRBV4-1, the J call TRBJ2-1; 12 nucleotides align to TRBD2. The germline V gene has CDR1 MGHRA and CDR2 YSYEKL. The CDR3 is made up of 18 amino acids. The junction had 10 bases not matched to a gene; V was cut back by 0 bases and J by 7 bases.

The J gene is TRBJ1-1, the V gene TRBV6-5; D may be TRBD1 (6 bases). CDR3 length equals 15 residues. V dropped 3 bases and J dropped 6 bases, with 17 bases sitting between them. Germline CDR1 and CDR2: MNHEY and SVGAGI. CDR3 amino acids: CASSYSAGANAEAFF. The DNA of the CDR3 is TGTGCCAGCAGTTATTCCGCAGGGGCTAACGCTGAAGCTTTCTTT.

The V gene is TRBV4-3, the J gene TRBJ2-7; D perhaps matches TRBD1 (6 bases). The DNA end is more similar to TRBJ2-5, so the J call may be wrong. CDR1 and CDR2 from the germline V gene are LGHNA and YSLEER. The CDR3 covers 15 residues. CDR3 DNA: TGCGCCAGCAGCCAGTACAGGGAGCGATGGGAGACCCAGTACTTC. Translated: CASSQYRERWETQYF.

This clonotype occurred a few times. Here the CDR3 reads CASSLTGGLAGGTQYF. In DNA form, the CDR3 reads TGTGCCAGCAGCTTAACGGGGGGACTAGCGGGAGGTACGCAGTATTTT. This chain connects TRBV7-3 to TRBJ2-3, with 15 positions matching TRBD2. Germline CDR1 reads SGHTA; CDR2 reads FQGTGA. This CDR3 has 16 residues. Germline trimming cut 0 bases from V and 8 bases from J; bases unmatched to any gene: 3.

The J gene is TRBJ1-2, the V gene TRBV18; D not certain. Deletions cut 2 bases from V and 8 bases from J, with 12 bases between. CDR1 is KGHSH, CDR2 LQKENI, per germline. The CDR3 is 13 amino acids. CDR3 loop: CASSPSTDTGYTF. DNA of the CDR3: TGTGCCAGCTCACCAAGCACTGACACAGGCTACACCTTC.

This chain joins TRBV28 and TRBJ2-7; D is undetermined. The CDR3 is 11 amino acids. Germline CDR1 is MDHEN and CDR2 is SYDVKM. Trimming took 7 bases from V and 7 from J, leaving 11 bases between them. In nucleotides, the CDR3 is TGTGCCAGCAACCTTGACAATGAGCAGTACTTC. It specifies CASNLDNEQYF.

CDR3 coding DNA: TGCGCCAGCAGCCAAGGTTATAATCCAGCTGCGGCCCGCACAGATACGCAGTATTTT. This gives the protein CASSQGYNPAAARTDTQYF. J is TRBJ2-3 and V is TRBV4-3; D unresolved. Germline lookup yields CDR1 LGHNA and CDR2 YSLEER. Between the trimmed V and J ends, which lost 1 base and 1 base, there was a span of 21 bases. This CDR3 contains 19 residues.

J is TRBJ2-3 and V is TRBV18; 10 nucleotides agree with TRBD2. Germline CDR1 is KGHSH and CDR2 is LQKENI. The CDR3 consists of 14 residues. The trim removed 4 bases at V and 7 bases at J, leaving 5 bases unmatched. The DNA for the CDR3 is TGTGCCAGCTCACGGACTAGCGGAGGATATACGCAGTATTTT. Translated, it gives CASSRTSGGYTQYF. Full variable domain (outside the CDR3, taken from reference TRBV18 and TRBJ2-3): NAGVMQNPRHLVRRRGQEARLRCSPMKGHSHVYWYRQLPEEGLKFMVYLQKENIIDESGMPKERFSAEFPKEGPSILRIQQVVRGDSAAYFCASSRTSGGYTQYFGPGTRLTVL.

This clonotype was seen only a few times. The chain combines TRBV2 with TRBJ2-5; D call uncertain. The V end lost 6 bases, the J end lost 2 bases, and 13 bases lay between the germline ends. The CDR3 is 14 amino acids. The germline V gene encodes CDR1 SNHLY and CDR2 FYNNEI. Written as DNA, the CDR3 is TGTGCCAGCAGCCCTAGTGGTAGTCAAGAGACCCAGTACTTC. This gives the protein CASSPSGSQETQYF.

This clonotype was seen a few times. This chain joins TRBV7-2 and TRBJ2-1, with 7 nucleotides matching TRBD2. Germline loops: CDR1 SGHTA, CDR2 FQGNSA. The CDR3 consists of 15 residues. V lost 1 base, J lost 11 bases, and 11 bases stayed unmatched. The CDR3 DNA reads TGTGCCAGCAGCTTAGAGCCTAGCGGCAACCACCAGCAGTTCTTC. It encodes CASSLEPSGNHQQFF.

The chain combines TRBV10-2 with TRBJ2-7; no firm D call. The end of the DNA fits TRBJ2-5 better, so the J call may be wrong. The CDR3 spans 12 residues. CDR1 WSHSY and CDR2 SAAADI come from the germline V gene. The chain's CDR3 is CASSVDVETQYF. As DNA, the CDR3 is TGCGCCAGCAGTGTTGATGTAGAGACCCAGTACTTC.

This clonotype has only a few counts. The CDR3 protein is CASGGTSGSYQETQYF. CDR3 bases: TGTGCCAGCGGCGGCACTAGCGGGTCTTATCAAGAGACCCAGTACTTC. The chain links TRBV6-1 to TRBJ2-5; TRBD2 agrees at 9 bases. The V gene end was trimmed by 8 bases and the J gene end by 2 bases; junction bases not matched to a gene: 12. Per germline, CDR1 MNHNS and CDR2 SASEGT. The CDR3 is 16 residues long.

The genes are TRBV18 and TRBJ2-7; D is unclear. Matching the DNA end better, TRBJ2-5 makes the J call doubtful. Germline CDR1 and CDR2: KGHSH and LQKENI. This CDR3 is built from 15 residues. The CDR3 loop reads CASSPPASVGETQYF. The CDR3 region has the DNA TGTGCCAGCTCACCACCGGCGTCAGTCGGAGAGACCCAGTACTTC.

The chain carries TRBV5-1 and TRBJ2-4; 7 bases match TRBD1. This CDR3 comprises 15 residues. The germline gives CDR1 SGHRS, CDR2 YFSETQ. Trimming took 4 bases from V and 4 from J; bases not matched to a gene: 8. The CDR3 sequence is CASSPQGQFKNIQYF. As DNA, the CDR3 is TGCGCCAGCAGCCCGCAGGGACAGTTTAAAAACATTCAGTACTTC.

In its sample, this clonotype was seen a few times. The chain uses TRBV6-2 or TRBV6-3 and TRBJ2-1, with TRBD2 matching over 10 bases. There are 14 residues in the CDR3. The V gene end was trimmed by 10 bases and the J gene end by 10 bases; junction bases not matched to a gene: 13. Germline loops: CDR1 MNHEY, CDR2 SVGEGT. The CDR3 region has the DNA TGTGCCACCCTTGGAGCGGGAGGGCCCTTCGAGCAGTTCTTC. Protein product: CATLGAGGPFEQFF.

This clonotype was found many times. V gene TRBV20-1 combines with J gene TRBJ2-7; TRBD1 agrees at 7 bases. The V gene end was trimmed by 6 bases and the J gene end by 8 bases; junction bases not matched to a gene: 10. The CDR3 is made up of 12 amino acids. Germline CDR1 and CDR2: DFQATT and SNEGSKA (reference sequence). The chain's CDR3 is CSAREDRAQQYF. The CDR3 DNA follows: TGCAGTGCCCGAGAAGACAGGGCGCAGCAGTACTTC.

Of note for this clonotype: In this CDR3 the conserved last residue, phenylalanine or tryptophan, is missing, so a read error is likely. The chain uses TRBV4-1 and TRBJ2-1; 11 nucleotides line up with TRBD2. The CDR3 extends over 19 amino acids. Germline loops: CDR1 MGHRA, CDR2 YSYEKL. The V gene end was trimmed by 4 bases and the J gene end by 4 bases; junction bases not matched to a gene: 15. In DNA form, the CDR3 reads TGCGCCAGCAGCCCGAAAGGAAGACTAGCGGGACGGTATTACAATGAGCAGTTCTAC. Amino acids: CASSPKGRLAGRYYNEQFY.

V and J are TRBV12-3 or TRBV12-4 and TRBJ2-7, with a possible D match to TRBD1 (5 bases). Trimming removed 7 bases at V and 2 bases at J, with 15 bases between. CDR3 length: 14 residues. The CDR3 reads CASKNAREAYEQYF. As DNA, the CDR3 is TGTGCCAGCAAAAATGCCAGGGAAGCCTACGAGCAGTACTTC.

The chain uses TRBV7-8 and TRBJ2-1; D is ambiguous. V dropped 7 bases and J dropped 7 bases, with 14 bases sitting between them. The CDR3 has 13 residues. Per the germline V gene, CDR1 is SGHVS and CDR2 is FQNEAQ. The CDR3 is CASTRAPGNEQFF. For the CDR3, the DNA is TGTGCCAGCACCCGGGCCCCTGGAAATGAGCAGTTCTTC.

V is TRBV6-6 and J is TRBJ1-5, with unresolved D. The V gene's germline CDR1 is MNHNY and CDR2 SVGAGI (reference sequence). The V and J ends lost 4 bases and 5 bases respectively, with 9 bases between them. The CDR3 consists of 13 residues. Here the CDR3 reads CASSFGVYQPQHF. The CDR3 bases are TGTGCCAGCAGTTTCGGGGTTTATCAGCCCCAGCATTTT.

This clonotype was recorded many times. The CDR3 region is CASSEAGTESGYTF. As DNA, the CDR3 is TGTGCCAGCAGTGAAGCCGGGACAGAAAGCGGCTACACCTTC. The genes are TRBV6-1 and TRBJ1-2, with 7 bases fitting TRBD1. This CDR3 has 14 amino acids. Germline values: CDR1 MNHNS, CDR2 SASEGT. The V gene end was trimmed by 0 bases and the J gene end by 8 bases; junction bases not matched to a gene: 6.

This clonotype has more than one count but fewer than ten. The chain combines TRBV20-1 with TRBJ2-1; D may match TRBD1 or TRBD2 (6 bases each). Trimming cost V 1 base and J 1 base, with 11 bases left between them. CDR1 DFQATT and CDR2 SNEGSKA come from the germline V gene (reference sequence). This CDR3 comprises 15 residues. Here the CDR3 reads CSARGGAGSYNEQFF. Written as DNA, the CDR3 is TGCAGTGCTAGAGGGGGGGCTGGGTCCTACAATGAGCAGTTCTTC.